The entry below gives a single T cell receptor beta chain sequence along with its context. This entry comes from a study of siplizumab effects on memory and regulatory T cells. The V segment lost 0 bases and the J segment 5 bases; nucleotides outside the gene matches: 4. Germline loops: CDR1 MNHNS, CDR2 SASEGT. The CDR3 spans 15 residues. Repertoires were generated with immunoSEQ multiplex PCR, while TCRdb's copy carries only in-frame clones and drops some. The table has about 97,000 clones, roughly 91% seen once. The material sequenced was non-Treg CD4+ T cells sorted from blood. The sequence was obtained from a human donor in good health. The J gene is TRBJ2-5, the V gene TRBV6-1; 9 bases agree with TRBD1. CDR3 sequence (DNA): TGTGCCAGCAGTGAAGCGACAGGGGGGTGGGAGACCCAGTACTTC. Amino acid sequence: CASSEATGGWETQYF.